Listed here are 29 T cell receptor beta chains from one sample, sequenced in a study of blood T cell repertoires in COVID-19. Produced via immunoSEQ multiplex PCR; TCRdb's table is partial and in-frame only. The sample holds roughly 200,000 clones; roughly 79% are singletons and the top ten take approximately 10%. Material for sequencing was peripheral blood. All receptors derive from a woman between 40 and 50 years old with COVID-19, enrolled during active disease.

This clone has more than one count but fewer than ten. The chain uses TRBV6-5 and TRBJ2-7, with D perhaps matching TRBD2 (6 bases). V dropped 7 bases and J dropped 3 bases, with 13 bases sitting between them. This CDR3 has 13 residues. Germline V CDR1 and CDR2: MNHEY, SVGAGI. Here the CDR3 reads CASTAGNSYEQYF. CDR3 coding DNA: TGTGCCAGCACGGCGGGAAATAGCTACGAGCAGTACTTC.

The chain joins TRBV6-5 to TRBJ1-3; TRBD1 matches 8 bases. This CDR3 is 15 amino acids long. J was trimmed by 3 bases and V by 7 bases; bases with no gene match: 8. Germline V gene data show CDR1 as MNHEY and CDR2 as SVGAGI. CDR3 nucleotide sequence: TGTGCCAGCAAGTTGCCAGGGGGCAGTGGAAACACCATATATTTT. Protein product: CASKLPGGSGNTIYF.

The chain uses TRBV18 and TRBJ2-5; D not certain. The CDR3 is 13 residues long. Trimming shortened V by 4 bases and J by 0 bases, and 6 bases separated the two germline ends. The germline CDR1 and CDR2 sequences are KGHSH and LQKENI. The CDR3 nucleotides read TGTGCCAGCTCACAAAATAACCAAGAGACCCAGTACTTC. Protein sequence: CASSQNNQETQYF.

The chain is built from TRBV15 and TRBJ2-1, with 9 nucleotides matching TRBD2. CDR1 and CDR2 from the germline V gene are LNHNV and YYDKDF (reference sequence). V lost 9 bases, J lost 5 bases, and 5 bases stayed unmatched. The CDR3 totals 13 residues. CDR3 in amino acids: CATERGADNEQFF. In DNA form, the CDR3 reads TGTGCCACAGAGCGGGGGGCAGACAATGAGCAGTTCTTC.

The J gene is TRBJ2-7, the V gene TRBV19; 7 nucleotides match TRBD2. Germline CDR1 reads LNHDA; CDR2 reads SQIVND (reference sequence). Unmatched junction bases numbered 11, after V lost 2 bases and J lost 7 bases. The CDR3 length is 15 residues. As DNA, the CDR3 is TGTGCCAGTAGTATACAGGGCGGGAGATCGGGAGAGCAGTACTTC. It yields the protein CASSIQGGRSGEQYF.

This clone was counted only a few times. J is TRBJ1-1 and V is TRBV19; 9 bases fit TRBD1. Germline-derived CDR1 and CDR2 are LNHDA and SQIVND (reference sequence). V trimming: 8 bases; J trimming: 4 bases; junction bases outside the gene matches: 8. The CDR3 loop spans 14 amino acids. This CDR3 reads CASGGQGLFTEAFF. The CDR3, as DNA: TGTGCCAGTGGAGGACAGGGGTTGTTCACTGAAGCTTTCTTT.

The chain employs TRBV5-6 and TRBJ1-1, with 8 bases aligning to TRBD1. The CDR3 runs to 14 residues. V was pared by 4 bases and J by 0 bases, with 2 bases of the junction left unmatched. The germline gives CDR1 SGHDT, CDR2 YYEEEE. CDR3 region: CASSGDRLNTEAFF. The DNA of the CDR3 is TGTGCCAGCAGCGGGGACAGGTTGAACACTGAAGCTTTCTTT.

This clone was seen only once. This chain uses TRBV6-5 with TRBJ2-5; no firm D call. V gave up 4 bases and J gave up 0 bases, with 9 bases separating them. This CDR3 spans 14 amino acids. CDR1 MNHEY and CDR2 SVGAGI come from the germline V gene. The chain's CDR3 is CASSSSGNQETQYF. The CDR3 coding sequence is TGTGCCAGCAGTTCGTCAGGCAACCAAGAGACCCAGTACTTC.

V usage is TRBV7-8 and J usage is TRBJ2-1; the match to TRBD2 covers 13 bases. J gave up 9 bases and V 7 bases, and 9 bases lay outside the gene matches. Germline CDR1 SGHVS, CDR2 FQNEAQ. CDR3 length: 15 residues. CDR3: CASTWGTSGTGEQFF. The DNA of the CDR3 is TGTGCCAGCACCTGGGGGACTAGCGGGACGGGTGAGCAGTTCTTC.

The chain links TRBV19 to TRBJ1-1, with D tentatively TRBD1 (5 bases). Trimming pared 4 bases from V and 7 bases from J, leaving 13 bases between. Germline loops: CDR1 LNHDA, CDR2 SQIVND (reference sequence). The CDR3 is made up of 13 amino acids. In DNA, the CDR3 is TGTGCCAGTAGTACGGACACGGGGGTTGAAGCTTTCTTT. As protein: CASSTDTGVEAFF. Drawing the rest from reference TRBV19 and TRBJ1-1, the complete variable domain is DGGITQSPKYLFRKEGQNVTLSCEQNLNHDAMYWYRQDPGQGLRLIYYSQIVNDFQKGDIAEGYSVSREKKESFPLTVTSAQKNPTAFYLCASSTDTGVEAFFGQGTRLTVV.

The J gene is TRBJ2-5, the V gene TRBV5-6; D remains ambiguous. CDR1 and CDR2 from the germline V gene are SGHDT and YYEEEE. The ends were cut back, 7 bases at V and 7 bases at J, with 17 bases in the middle. This CDR3 spans 13 amino acids. This CDR3 reads CASRGWQSGTQYF. The CDR3 DNA sequence: TGTGCCAGCCGCGGATGGCAGTCCGGGACCCAGTACTTC.

This chain links TRBV5-5 with TRBJ2-3; 10 nucleotides align to TRBD2. After removal of 6 bases from V and 6 bases from J, the junction contained 19 bases not matched to a gene. The CDR3 has 18 residues. The germline gives CDR1 SGHKS, CDR2 YYEKEE (reference sequence). CDR3 sequence (DNA): TGTGCCAGCACCTCGCGGCTAGCGGGGGTATTTTATGAGGATACGCAGTATTTT. Its translation is CASTSRLAGVFYEDTQYF. The variable domain in full, completed from reference TRBV5-5 and TRBJ2-3, reads DAGVTQSPTHLIKTRGQQVTLRCSPISGHKSVSWYQQVLGQGPQFIFQYYEKEERGRGNFPDRFSARQFPNYSSELNVNALLLGDSALYLCASTSRLAGVFYEDTQYFGPGTRLTVL.

Worth noting for this clone: Other DNA variants within this sample encode the same CDR3. The CDR3 here is CASSITAGGQETQYF. The CDR3 DNA follows: TGTGCCAGTAGTATTACTGCGGGAGGCCAAGAGACCCAGTACTTC. The chain employs TRBV19 and TRBJ2-5; 8 bases fit TRBD2. CDR3 length equals 15 residues. Germline V lookup: CDR1 LNHDA, CDR2 SQIVND (reference sequence). V lost 3 bases, J lost 1 base, and 4 bases stayed unmatched.

This clone turned up a few times. This chain joins TRBV19 and TRBJ1-1; the D gene is possibly TRBD1 (5 bases). The V and J ends lost 0 bases and 1 base respectively, with 9 bases between them. The length of the CDR3 is 15 residues. Germline V lookup: CDR1 LNHDA, CDR2 SQIVND (reference sequence). As DNA, the CDR3 is TGTGCCAGTAGTATAGATGGGGGGAAGAACACTGAAGCTTTCTTT. Protein sequence: CASSIDGGKNTEAFF.

The rearrangement joins TRBV6-5 to TRBJ2-1, with 7 bases fitting TRBD2. The V segment lost 8 bases and the J segment 8 bases; nucleotides outside the gene matches: 9. Germline lookup yields CDR1 MNHEY and CDR2 SVGAGI. CDR3 length: 13 amino acids. Here the CDR3 DNA reads TGTGCCAGCGCCACGGGGACTAAAGATGAGCAGTTCTTC. It translates to CASATGTKDEQFF.

Only a few counts were recorded for this clone. This rearrangement joins TRBV5-1 to TRBJ1-6; 7 bases align to TRBD1. The CDR3 length is 15 residues. The J segment lost 9 bases and the V segment lost 4 bases, leaving 10 bases of the junction unmatched. CDR1 and CDR2 (germline): SGHRS, YFSETQ. For the CDR3, the DNA is TGCGCCAGCAGCGACAGTCCGGGACAGAGTTCACCCCTCCACTTT. Its translation is CASSDSPGQSSPLHF.

V is TRBV28 and J is TRBJ1-1; 9 bases match TRBD1. V dropped 6 bases and J dropped 1; count of bases not matched to a gene: 6. CDR1 and CDR2 (germline): MDHEN, SYDVKM. CDR3 length: 15 amino acids. CDR3: CASRLGGQGNTEAFF. The CDR3 nucleotides read TGTGCCAGCAGGCTGGGGGGACAGGGGAACACTGAAGCTTTCTTT.

This sequence joins TRBV5-3 and TRBJ1-5; tentative D call: TRBD1 (5 bases). TRBV5-3 is sorted into the ORF group, with uncertain function. V lost 3 bases to trimming and J lost 0 bases, with 19 bases between them. The CDR3 loop spans 18 amino acids. The CDR3, as DNA: TGTGCCAGAAGCTCAACCAATCCGCGACAGTTTAGCAATCAGCCCCAGCATTTT. As protein: CARSSTNPRQFSNQPQHF.

The chain carries TRBV20-1 and TRBJ1-2; D possibly corresponds to TRBD1 (5 bases). Trimming shortened V by 3 bases and J by 8 bases, and 10 bases separated the two germline ends. CDR3 length: 11 amino acids. CDR1 DFQATT and CDR2 SNEGSKA come from the germline V gene (reference sequence). Here the CDR3 reads CSARRQFGYTF. CDR3 coding DNA: TGCAGTGCTAGGCGACAGTTCGGCTACACCTTC.

This clone has just a few counts. The chain couples TRBV5-6 to TRBJ2-2, with 13 bases fitting TRBD2. The V gene's germline CDR1 is SGHDT and CDR2 YYEEEE. The CDR3 is 14 amino acids. After removal of 7 bases from V and 3 bases from J, the junction contained 0 bases not matched to a gene. CDR3 amino acids: CASGLAGDTGELFF. As DNA, the CDR3 is TGTGCCAGCGGACTAGCGGGAGACACCGGGGAGCTGTTTTTT.

The V gene is TRBV10-3, the J gene TRBJ2-2; 8 nucleotides align to TRBD2. This CDR3 region has 17 residues. Germline CDR1 reads ENHRY; CDR2 reads SYGVKD. After removal of 5 bases from V and 0 bases from J, the junction contained 8 bases not matched to a gene. This chain's CDR3 is CAISSQAGAANTGELFF. The CDR3 DNA follows: TGTGCCATCAGTTCCCAAGCGGGAGCCGCGAACACCGGGGAGCTGTTTTTT.

The chain couples TRBV11-1 to TRBJ2-7; 14 bases align to TRBD2. This CDR3 region has 14 residues. CDR1 and CDR2 (germline): SGHAT, FQDESV (reference sequence). Trimming cost V 5 bases and J 3 bases; bases outside gene matches: 0. The CDR3 is CASSGTSGGYEQYV. In DNA, the CDR3 is TGTGCCAGCAGCGGGACTAGCGGGGGCTACGAGCAGTACGTC.

This clone has only one observation. This chain connects TRBV11-2 to TRBJ2-1; 8 bases are shared with TRBD1. CDR1 is SGHAT and CDR2 is FQNNGV in the germline V gene. CDR3 length: 14 residues. Losses at the gene ends were 3 bases for V and 3 bases for J; bases not matched to a gene: 1. For the CDR3, the DNA is TGTGCCAGCAGCTTGGGACAGGACTACAATGAGCAGTTCTTC. The encoded protein is CASSLGQDYNEQFF.

The rearrangement links TRBV6-4 to TRBJ1-2, with TRBD1 identical over 8 bases. Per the germline V gene, CDR1 is MRHNA and CDR2 is SNTAGT. Trimming at V came to 4 bases and at J to 7 bases, leaving 11 bases not matched to a gene. This CDR3 region has 15 residues. CDR3 DNA: TGTGCCAGCAGTGCTCAGAGTGGACAGGGAGGTGGCTACACCTTC. Its translation: CASSAQSGQGGGYTF.

V is TRBV19 and J is TRBJ1-1, with D possibly TRBD1 on 5 matching bases. Germline values: CDR1 LNHDA, CDR2 SQIVND (reference sequence). CDR3 length equals 15 residues. With 3 bases removed from V and 4 bases from J, the gap between germline ends came to 15 bases. CDR3 sequence (DNA): TGTGCCAGTAGTATGGGAGGGGCAGGGAGCACTGAAGCTTTCTTT. This sequence encodes CASSMGGAGSTEAFF.

This chain connects TRBV7-3 to TRBJ2-1; D possibly corresponds to TRBD1 (5 bases). CDR3 length: 13 amino acids. V lost 2 bases and J 6 bases, leaving 8 bases between the germline ends. The V gene's germline CDR1 is SGHTA and CDR2 FQGTGA. The CDR3 reads CASSLGQGNEQFF. DNA for the CDR3: TGTGCCAGCAGCTTAGGGCAGGGCAATGAGCAGTTCTTC.

This chain connects TRBV24-1 to TRBJ2-1, with a tentative D call TRBD2 (6 bases). V dropped 8 bases and J dropped 4 bases, with 17 bases sitting between them. The CDR3 is made up of 15 amino acids. CDR1 KGHDR and CDR2 SFDVKD come from the germline V gene. The CDR3 loop reads CATINGRGVYNEQFF. The CDR3 DNA follows: TGTGCCACCATTAACGGGCGGGGAGTTTACAATGAGCAGTTCTTC.

The CDR3 reads CASSVFDTPNEKLFF. CDR3 nucleotide sequence: TGTGCCAGCAGCGTTTTTGACACACCGAATGAAAAACTGTTTTTT. This sequence joins TRBV9 and TRBJ1-4; D remains ambiguous. This CDR3 contains 15 residues. The V and J ends lost 2 bases and 5 bases respectively, with 13 bases between them. Germline V gene data show CDR1 as SGDLS and CDR2 as YYNGEE.

The chain combines TRBV7-3 with TRBJ2-1; 8 bases are a match to TRBD1. Germline-derived CDR1 and CDR2 are SGHTA and FQGTGA. The CDR3 length is 18 residues. Trimming took 0 bases from V and 13 from J; bases not matched to a gene: 20. CDR3 sequence: CASSLTNPQGAAQAGQFF. The CDR3 nucleotides read TGTGCCAGCAGCTTAACGAATCCCCAGGGGGCGGCTCAGGCGGGACAGTTCTTC.